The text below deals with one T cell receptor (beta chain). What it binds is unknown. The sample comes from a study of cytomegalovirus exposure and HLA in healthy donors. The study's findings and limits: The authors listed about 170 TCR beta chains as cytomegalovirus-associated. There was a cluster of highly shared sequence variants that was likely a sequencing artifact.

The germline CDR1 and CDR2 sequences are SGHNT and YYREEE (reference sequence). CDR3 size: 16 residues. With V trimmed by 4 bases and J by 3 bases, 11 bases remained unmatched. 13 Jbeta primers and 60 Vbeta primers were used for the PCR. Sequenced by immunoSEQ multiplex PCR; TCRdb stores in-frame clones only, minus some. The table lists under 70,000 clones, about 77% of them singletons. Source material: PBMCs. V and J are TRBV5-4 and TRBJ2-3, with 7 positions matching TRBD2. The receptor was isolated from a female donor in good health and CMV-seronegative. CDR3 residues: CASSRSSGMATDTQYF. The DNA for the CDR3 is TGTGCCAGCAGCCGATCGAGCGGGATGGCGACAGATACGCAGTATTTT.